The following is a T cell receptor (beta chain) sequence with its context. These data come from a study of control samples from healthy donors and cancer patients. The assay was immunoSEQ multiplex PCR, and TCRdb's table has in-frame clones only and misses some. Altogether approximately 230,000 clones are present, 82% being singletons, with the ten largest covering about 14%. The receptor was isolated from a woman in her sixties with lung cancer. What was sequenced was PBMCs.

CDR3 DNA sequence: TGTGCCAGCAGTCCAGACAGGGGAAATGGCTACACCTTC. Its protein is CASSPDRGNGYTF. This chain links TRBV7-8 with TRBJ1-2; TRBD1 agrees at 8 bases. V was pared by 6 bases and J by 6 bases, with 6 bases of the junction left unmatched. The CDR3 consists of 13 residues. The V gene's germline CDR1 is SGHVS and CDR2 FQNEAQ. The whole variable domain, filled in from reference TRBV7-8 and TRBJ1-2, reads GAGVSQSPRYKVAKRGQDVALRCDPISGHVSLFWYQQALGQGPEFLTYFQNEAQLDKSGLPSDRFFAERPEGSVSTLKIQRTQQEDSAVYLCASSPDRGNGYTFGSGTRLTVV.